The clone carrying this T cell receptor (beta chain) has more than one count but fewer than ten. Unique molecular identifiers were incorporated into the prepared TCRbeta library. A single record per CDR3 protein comes from TCRdb applying MiXCR to the PCR reads. The repertoire holds some 72,000 distinct CDR3 sequences, with about 7% as singletons. The data are from a study of T-cell reconstitution after alpha-beta-depleted transplantation in children. V lost 6 bases and J lost 1, with 9 bases in between. Germline CDR1 MGHDK, CDR2 SYGVNS. The CDR3 extends over 13 amino acids. This clonotype was obtained from a human donor who donated a stem cell graft to a child with acute lymphoblastic leukemia. The specimen comprised PBMCs from the stem cell graft donor, sampled from the stem cell graft. V and J are TRBV25-1 and TRBJ1-2; perhaps TRBD1 as D (5 bases). CDR3 sequence: CASSPRDNYGYTF. CDR3 nucleotide sequence: TGTGCCAGCAGCCCCAGGGATAACTATGGCTACACCTTC.